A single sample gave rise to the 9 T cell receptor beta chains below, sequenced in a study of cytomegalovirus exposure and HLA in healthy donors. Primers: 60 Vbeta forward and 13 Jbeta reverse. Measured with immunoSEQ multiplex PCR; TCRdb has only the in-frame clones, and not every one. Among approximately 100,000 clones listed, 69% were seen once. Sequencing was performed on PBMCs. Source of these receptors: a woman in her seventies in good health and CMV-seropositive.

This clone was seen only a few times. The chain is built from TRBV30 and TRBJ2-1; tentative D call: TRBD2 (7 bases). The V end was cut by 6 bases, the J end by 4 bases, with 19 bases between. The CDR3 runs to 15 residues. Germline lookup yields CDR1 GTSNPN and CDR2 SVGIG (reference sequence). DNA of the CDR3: TGTGCCTGTGGGGAGGGGGGGATTCGATACAATGAGCAGTTCTTC. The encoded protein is CACGEGGIRYNEQFF.

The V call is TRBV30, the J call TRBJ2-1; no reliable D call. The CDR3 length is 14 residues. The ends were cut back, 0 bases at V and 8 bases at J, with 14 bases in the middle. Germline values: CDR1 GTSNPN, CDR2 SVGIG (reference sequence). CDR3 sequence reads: CAWSVRFSRDEQFF. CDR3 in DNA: TGTGCCTGGAGTGTTCGCTTCAGCCGGGATGAGCAGTTCTTC.

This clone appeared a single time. The DNA for the CDR3 is TGTGCCAGCAGAAGGACTAGCGGAAACCAAGAGACCCAGTACTTC. Protein: CASRRTSGNQETQYF. The gene calls are TRBV2 and TRBJ2-5; the match to TRBD2 covers 10 bases. Trimming cost V 6 bases and J 0 bases; bases outside gene matches: 4. The CDR3 has 15 amino acids. Germline V gene sequence: CDR1 SNHLY, CDR2 FYNNEI.

The DNA for the CDR3 is TGTGCCAGCAGTTCCCAGGTGTGGTCAGGGTTACACGAGCAGTACTTC. Its protein is CASSSQVWSGLHEQYF. The chain combines TRBV28 with TRBJ2-7; tentatively, D is TRBD1 (5 bases). V was cut by 4 bases and J by 5 bases, with 21 bases left in between. Germline V gives CDR1 MDHEN, CDR2 SYDVKM. The CDR3 extends over 16 amino acids.

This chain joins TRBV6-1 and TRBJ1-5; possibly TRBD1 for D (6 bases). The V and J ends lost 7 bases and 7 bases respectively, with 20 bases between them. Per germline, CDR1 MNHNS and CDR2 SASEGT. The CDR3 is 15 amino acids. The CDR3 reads CASTLISGVGQPQHF. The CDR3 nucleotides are TGTGCCAGCACCCTAATATCAGGGGTCGGGCAGCCCCAGCATTTT.

The CDR3 loop reads CASSNSIADTQYF. The CDR3 bases are TGTGCCAGCTCGAACTCTATCGCAGATACGCAGTATTTT. The chain couples TRBV18 to TRBJ2-3; D call uncertain. The V gene lost 6 bases and the J gene lost 4 bases, with 11 bases spanning the gap. This CDR3 comprises 13 residues. Germline CDR1 and CDR2: KGHSH and LQKENI.

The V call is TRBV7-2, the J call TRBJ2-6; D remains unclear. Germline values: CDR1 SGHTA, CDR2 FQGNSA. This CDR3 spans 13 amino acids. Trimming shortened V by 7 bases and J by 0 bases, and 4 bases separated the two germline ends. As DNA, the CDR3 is TGTGCCAGCAAGCGCTCTGGGGCCAACGTCCTGACTTTC. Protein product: CASKRSGANVLTF.

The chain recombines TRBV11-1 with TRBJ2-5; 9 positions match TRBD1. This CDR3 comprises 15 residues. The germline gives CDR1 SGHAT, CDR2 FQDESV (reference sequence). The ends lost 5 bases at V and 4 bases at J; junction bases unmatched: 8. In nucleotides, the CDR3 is TGTGCCAGCAGCCCGAACAGGGGGCGCCCAGAGACCCAGTACTTC. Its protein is CASSPNRGRPETQYF. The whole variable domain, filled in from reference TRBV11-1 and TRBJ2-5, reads EAEVAQSPRYKITEKSQAVAFWCDPISGHATLYWYRQILGQGPELLVQFQDESVVDDSQLPKDRFSAERLKGVDSTLKIQPAELGDSAMYLCASSPNRGRPETQYFGPGTRLLVL.

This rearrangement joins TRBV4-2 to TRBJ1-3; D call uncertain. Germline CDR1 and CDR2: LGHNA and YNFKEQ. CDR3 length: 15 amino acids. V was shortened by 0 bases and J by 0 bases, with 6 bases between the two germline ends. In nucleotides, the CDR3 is TGTGCCAGCAGCCAAGAATGGGCCTCTGGAAACACCATATATTTT. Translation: CASSQEWASGNTIYF.